The clone carrying this T cell receptor (beta chain) has a handful of counts. These data belong to a study of T cell responses to AZD1222 COVID-19 vaccine. Trimming took 2 bases from V and 6 from J, leaving 21 bases between them. From germline, CDR1 is LNHNV and CDR2 YYDKDF (reference sequence). The CDR3 totals 17 residues. Here immunoSEQ multiplex PCR was the method, and the copy in TCRdb shows in-frame clones only, minus some. The repertoire includes 130,000 or so clones, about 89% of them detected once, and approximately 3% sits in the top ten. The chain employs TRBV15 and TRBJ2-3; TRBD1 might be the D (7 bases). The sequencing used peripheral blood, collected on day 0 of AZD1222 vaccination. This receptor was taken from an adult in good health. The CDR3 reads CATSRPTTGDSPDTQYF. CDR3 nucleotides: TGTGCCACCAGCAGACCGACCACAGGGGACTCCCCCGATACGCAGTATTTT. Full variable domain (rest looked up from reference TRBV15 and TRBJ2-3): DAMVIQNPRYQVTQFGKPVTLSCSQTLNHNVMYWYQQKSSQAPKLLFHYYDKDFNNEADTPDNFQSRRPNTSFCFLDIRSPGLGDTAMYLCATSRPTTGDSPDTQYFGPGTRLTVL.